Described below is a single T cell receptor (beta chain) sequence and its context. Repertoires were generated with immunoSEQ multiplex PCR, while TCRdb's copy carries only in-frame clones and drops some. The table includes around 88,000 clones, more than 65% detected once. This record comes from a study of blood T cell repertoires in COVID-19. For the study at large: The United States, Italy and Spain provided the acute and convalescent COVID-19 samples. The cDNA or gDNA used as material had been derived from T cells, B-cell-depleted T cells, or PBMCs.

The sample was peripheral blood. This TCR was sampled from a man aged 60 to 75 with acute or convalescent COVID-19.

CDR3 nucleotides: TGTGCCAGCAGTCCCGGGACAGCCTATTTGCTGGGAAATTCACCCCTCCACTTT. It is translated as CASSPGTAYLLGNSPLHF. This chain connects TRBV28 to TRBJ1-6; 7 nucleotides agree with TRBD1. The CDR3 is 18 residues long. The germline CDR1 and CDR2 sequences are MDHEN and SYDVKM. J gave up 7 bases and V 5 bases, and 17 bases lay outside the gene matches.